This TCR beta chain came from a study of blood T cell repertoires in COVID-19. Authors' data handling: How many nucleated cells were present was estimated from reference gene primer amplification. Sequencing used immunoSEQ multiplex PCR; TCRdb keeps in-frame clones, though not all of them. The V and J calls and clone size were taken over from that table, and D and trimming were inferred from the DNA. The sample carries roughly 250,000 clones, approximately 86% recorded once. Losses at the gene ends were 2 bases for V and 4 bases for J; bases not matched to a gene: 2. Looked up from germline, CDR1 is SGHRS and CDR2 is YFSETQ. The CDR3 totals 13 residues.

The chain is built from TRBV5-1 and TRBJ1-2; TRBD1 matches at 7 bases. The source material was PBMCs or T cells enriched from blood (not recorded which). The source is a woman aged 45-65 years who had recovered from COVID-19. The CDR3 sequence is CASSLQGIYGYTF. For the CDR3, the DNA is TGCGCCAGCAGCTTACAGGGGATCTATGGCTACACCTTC.